This T cell receptor beta chain was profiled in a study of blood T cell repertoires in COVID-19. Per the original methods: Reference gene primer amplification yielded estimated nucleated cell counts. Method: immunoSEQ multiplex PCR; TCRdb's copy keeps in-frame clones and lacks some. V and J calls and clone size follow that table, whereas D and trimming were derived from the DNA. The sample shows fewer than 600,000 clones, 85% to 90% of them seen only once. What was sequenced was PBMCs or T cells enriched from blood (not recorded which). The sequence came from a woman in her 40s who had recovered from COVID-19.

The CDR3 loop is CASRESPSYNEQFF. The DNA of the CDR3 is TGTGCCAGCAGGGAGAGTCCATCCTACAATGAGCAGTTCTTC. The gene calls are TRBV6-5 and TRBJ2-1, with D unclear. Germline assignment: CDR1 MNHEY and CDR2 SVGAGI. This CDR3 is 14 amino acids long. Trimming took 6 bases from V and 1 from J, leaving 10 bases between them.